The entry that follows covers one TCR beta chain sequence. Assay execution took place at the deep level. This table comes from immunoSEQ multiplex PCR, and its TCRdb copy is limited to in-frame clones, with some not included. The sample has hundreds of thousands of clones; about 95% are singletons. The data stem from a study of shared clonotypes between healthy human individuals. Germline assignment: CDR1 SGDLS and CDR2 YYNGEE. The CDR3 runs to 15 residues. The J segment lost 2 bases and the V segment lost 3 bases, leaving 6 bases of the junction unmatched. Naive CD8 cells, CD45RO-negative and positively selected for CCR7, excluded terminally differentiated effector memory CD45RA+ cells.

The gene calls are TRBV9 and TRBJ1-1, with 8 nucleotides matching TRBD1. This TCR was sampled from a woman aged 25 to 39 in good health. The sequenced material came from naive CD8+ T cells sorted from blood. CDR3 coding DNA: TGTGCCAGCAGCGGCCGGGACAGGAAAAACACTGAAGCTTTCTTT. Translated: CASSGRDRKNTEAFF.